The 5 T cell receptor beta chains presented below share a single source sample, sequenced in a study of blood T cell repertoires in COVID-19. TCRdb's copy holds only in-frame clones and misses some; the assay was immunoSEQ multiplex PCR. The data contain about 90,000 clones, about 75% of them seen just once; the ten biggest clones take up roughly a tenth. Sequenced sample: peripheral blood. Receptor source: an elderly woman with acute or convalescent COVID-19.

The rearrangement joins TRBV4-3 to TRBJ1-6, with D unclear. The germline CDR1 and CDR2 sequences are LGHNA and YSLEER. This CDR3 is 13 amino acids long. Trimming stripped 0 bases from V and 9 bases from J, with 6 bases between. CDR3 nucleotides: TGCGCCAGCAGCCAAGATCGGGGTTCACCCCTCCACTTT. Amino acid sequence: CASSQDRGSPLHF.

This clone was seen once. The gene calls are TRBV5-8 and TRBJ2-1; D remains ambiguous. This CDR3 is built from 18 residues. V was shortened by 1 base and J by 0 bases, with 17 bases between the two germline ends. Germline CDR1 is SGHTS and CDR2 is YDEGEE. CDR3 protein: CASSLSLRIKSSYNEQFF. CDR3 DNA: TGTGCCAGCAGCTTGAGTTTGCGAATAAAGAGCTCCTACAATGAGCAGTTCTTC.

The chain recombines TRBV28 with TRBJ2-7; D is ambiguous. V lost 1 base and J lost 2, with 12 bases in between. The CDR3 contains 15 residues. Germline CDR1 MDHEN, CDR2 SYDVKM. CDR3 sequence reads: CASSLYPRFTYEQYF. CDR3 sequence (DNA): TGTGCCAGCAGTTTATACCCCAGGTTCACCTACGAGCAGTACTTC.

This clone was seen only once. The rearrangement uses TRBV3-1 (or the pseudogene TRBV3-2) and TRBJ2-2, with D tentatively TRBD2 (5 bases). CDR1 and CDR2 (germline): LGHDT, YNNKEL (reference sequence). Trimming left V 3 bases short and J 4 bases short, with 9 bases between. The CDR3 is 14 amino acids. The CDR3 DNA reads as TGTGCCAGCAGCCAGGGGAGAATCACCGGGGAGCTGTTTTTT. It encodes CASSQGRITGELFF.

The genes are TRBV4-2 and TRBJ2-6; TRBD1 is a possible D gene (5 bases). The germline V gene has CDR1 LGHNA and CDR2 YNFKEQ. The V and J ends lost 0 bases and 7 bases respectively, with 13 bases between them. The CDR3 consists of 16 residues. CDR3 loop: CASSQDGAHTANVLTF. In DNA form, the CDR3 reads TGTGCCAGCAGCCAAGATGGGGCGCATACTGCCAACGTCCTGACTTTC.